The 3 T cell receptor beta chains reported below all come from one sample, sequenced in a study of cytomegalovirus exposure and HLA in healthy donors. PCR primers comprised 60 Vbeta and 13 Jbeta primers. Method: immunoSEQ multiplex PCR; TCRdb's copy keeps in-frame clones and lacks some. The profile shows about 150,000 clones, 82% of them singletons. The sequencing sample was made of PBMCs. Receptor source: a woman in her forties or fifties in good health and CMV-seropositive.

The rearrangement uses TRBV2 and TRBJ2-4, with D perhaps TRBD2 (7 bases). The CDR3 covers 13 residues. V was cut by 8 bases and J by 5 bases, with 13 bases left in between. Germline CDR1 SNHLY, CDR2 FYNNEI. DNA for the CDR3: TGTGCCAGCGCCCCCGGGGGGCAAAACATTCAGTACTTC. It codes for CASAPGGQNIQYF.

CDR3 region: CASSVQGDIAFF. The CDR3 nucleotides are TGCGCCAGCAGCGTACAGGGTGATATAGCTTTCTTT. The chain combines TRBV5-1 with TRBJ1-1, with D tentatively TRBD1 (6 bases). Germline lookup yields CDR1 SGHRS and CDR2 YFSETQ. The V gene lost 4 bases and the J gene lost 10 bases, with 14 bases spanning the gap. The CDR3 sequence is 12 residues long.

The chain employs TRBV7-6 and TRBJ2-3; the match to TRBD2 covers 7 bases. After removal of 0 bases from V and 0 bases from J, the junction contained 3 bases not matched to a gene. This CDR3 has 16 amino acids. Germline V gene data show CDR1 as SGHVS and CDR2 as FNYEAQ. The CDR3 loop reads CASSLAAGVSTDTQYF. CDR3 sequence (DNA): TGTGCCAGCAGCTTAGCCGCGGGGGTTAGCACAGATACGCAGTATTTT.